This T cell receptor beta chain appears in the sequencing data of a study of blood T cell repertoires in COVID-19. Study at large: COVID-19 samples, acute and convalescent, were from the United States, Italy and Spain. PBMCs, B-cell-depleted T cells, or T cells provided the cDNA or gDNA that made up the material.

How the authors handled the data: By means of reference gene primer amplification, nucleated cell counts were estimated. Assay: immunoSEQ multiplex PCR; the TCRdb copy retains only in-frame clones and omits some. V and J calls and clone size follow that table, whereas D and trimming were derived from the DNA. The sample holds approximately 74,000 clones; roughly 79% are singletons and the top ten take approximately 15%. CDR1 and CDR2 from the germline V gene are SEHNR and FQNEAQ (reference sequence). The ends were cut back, 2 bases at V and 10 bases at J, with 14 bases in the middle. The CDR3 spans 13 residues.

This rearrangement joins TRBV7-9 to TRBJ1-1, with D possibly matching TRBD1 (5 bases). The TCR sequence derives from a man aged 55 to 70 with acute or convalescent COVID-19. Sequenced sample: peripheral blood. The CDR3 region has the DNA TGTGCCAGCAGCTTATTGCGGGGGGAATTAGCTTTCTTT. Encoded protein: CASSLLRGELAFF.